The 21 T cell receptor beta chains below all came from one sample that was sequenced in a study of T cells in localized non-small cell lung cancer. Data came from immunoSEQ multiplex PCR; TCRdb stores just in-frame clones and leaves some out. The table has tens of thousands of clones, around three quarters seen once. The sample in question was PBMCs, obtained before any cancer treatment. The source is a woman between 35 and 75 years old with stage II lung adenocarcinoma.

The J gene is TRBJ1-1, the V gene TRBV4-3; 7 nucleotides agree with TRBD1. The CDR3 loop spans 17 amino acids. CDR1 and CDR2 from the germline V gene are LGHNA and YSLEER. The junction had 13 bases not matched to a gene; V was cut back by 3 bases and J by 3 bases. CDR3 residues: CASSQGPRDRGYTEAFF. Here the CDR3 DNA reads TGCGCCAGCAGCCAGGGCCCACGGGACAGAGGATACACTGAAGCTTTCTTT.

This chain joins TRBV7-2 and TRBJ2-1; 9 positions agree with TRBD2. The V segment lost 5 bases and the J segment 3 bases; nucleotides outside the gene matches: 8. The CDR3 covers 16 residues. Per the germline V gene, CDR1 is SGHTA and CDR2 is FQGNSA. CDR3: CASSPGGTSFYNEQFF. The CDR3, as DNA: TGTGCCAGCAGCCCGGGCGGGACTAGCTTCTACAATGAGCAGTTCTTC. The full variable domain, rest sourced from reference TRBV7-2 and TRBJ2-1, is GAGVSQSPSNKVTEKGKDVELRCDPISGHTALYWYRQSLGQGLEFLIYFQGNSAPDKSGLPSDRFSAERTGGSVSTLTIQRTQQEDSAVYLCASSPGGTSFYNEQFFGPGTRLTVL.

This sequence joins TRBV19 and TRBJ1-2, with D hard to call. The CDR3 totals 12 residues. Germline lookup yields CDR1 LNHDA and CDR2 SQIVND (reference sequence). V dropped 0 bases and J dropped 8 bases, with 7 bases sitting between them. As DNA, the CDR3 is TGTGCCAGTAGTATAGAAGGAAGCGGCTACACCTTC. It specifies CASSIEGSGYTF.

A word on this clone: Other DNA sequences in this specimen translate into the identical CDR3. V usage is TRBV6-1 and J usage is TRBJ1-1; D is uncertain. The V end lost 2 bases, the J end lost 1 base, and 8 bases lay between the germline ends. The CDR3 contains 14 residues. Germline lookup yields CDR1 MNHNS and CDR2 SASEGT. The CDR3 spells CASSEYTGNTEAFF. The CDR3 DNA sequence: TGTGCCAGCAGTGAATATACGGGGAACACTGAAGCTTTCTTT.

J is TRBJ1-1 and V is TRBV5-4; 7 nucleotides match TRBD1. CDR1 and CDR2 (germline): SGHNT, YYREEE (reference sequence). This CDR3 comprises 13 residues. V gave up 5 bases and J gave up 0 bases; unmatched junction bases: 1. The CDR3 protein is CASRGQMNTEAFF. The CDR3 DNA sequence: TGTGCCAGCAGGGGACAGATGAACACTGAAGCTTTCTTT. The complete variable domain, with remaining parts taken from reference TRBV5-4 and TRBJ1-1, reads ETGVTQSPTHLIKTRGQQVTLRCSSQSGHNTVSWYQQALGQGPQFIFQYYREEENGRGNFPPRFSGLQFPNYSSELNVNALELDDSALYLCASRGQMNTEAFFGQGTRLTVV.

J is TRBJ2-7 and V is TRBV4-1, with D possibly being TRBD2 (5 bases). CDR3 length equals 16 residues. V dropped 1 base and J dropped 3 bases, with 16 bases sitting between them. CDR1 and CDR2 from the germline V gene are MGHRA and YSYEKL. Here the CDR3 reads CASSQAFGGLVYEQYF. CDR3 DNA: TGCGCCAGCAGCCAAGCATTCGGCGGGCTGGTCTACGAGCAGTACTTC.

J is TRBJ2-3 and V is TRBV19; D is uncertain. This CDR3 region has 11 residues. V was shortened by 6 bases and J by 8 bases, with 9 bases between the two germline ends. The germline V gene has CDR1 LNHDA and CDR2 SQIVND (reference sequence). CDR3 amino acids: CASSNPGTQYF. The CDR3 bases are TGTGCCAGTAGCAATCCAGGTACGCAGTATTTT. Based on the CDR3 plus reference TRBV19 and TRBJ2-3, the full variable domain is DGGITQSPKYLFRKEGQNVTLSCEQNLNHDAMYWYRQDPGQGLRLIYYSQIVNDFQKGDIAEGYSVSREKKESFPLTVTSAQKNPTAFYLCASSNPGTQYFGPGTRLTVL.

This chain connects TRBV2 to TRBJ2-1, with 7 bases identical to TRBD1. The V and J ends lost 7 bases and 6 bases, in that order; junction bases with no gene match: 3. Germline CDR1 SNHLY, CDR2 FYNNEI. The CDR3 sequence is 12 residues long. This chain's CDR3 is CASIPGGNEQFF. The CDR3 DNA is TGTGCCAGCATCCCAGGGGGCAATGAGCAGTTCTTC.

This chain links TRBV2 with TRBJ1-2, with 7 bases fitting TRBD1. J was trimmed by 2 bases and V by 0 bases; bases with no gene match: 3. The CDR3 sequence is 15 residues long. Germline V CDR1 and CDR2: SNHLY, FYNNEI. The chain's CDR3 is CASSEAGQLNYGYTF. Here the CDR3 DNA reads TGTGCCAGCAGTGAAGCGGGACAGCTGAACTATGGCTACACCTTC. Full variable domain (outside the CDR3, taken from reference TRBV2 and TRBJ1-2): EPEVTQTPSHQVTQMGQEVILRCVPISNHLYFYWYRQILGQKVEFLVSFYNNEISEKSEIFDDQFSVERPDGSNFTLKIRSTKLEDSAMYFCASSEAGQLNYGYTFGSGTRLTVV.

This chain connects TRBV7-9 to TRBJ1-4; D is unresolved. Germline V gene sequence: CDR1 SEHNR, CDR2 FQNEAQ (reference sequence). Trimming pared 3 bases from V and 0 bases from J, leaving 8 bases between. The CDR3 is 15 amino acids. CDR3 protein: CASSFPEATNEKLFF. The CDR3 DNA follows: TGTGCCAGCAGCTTCCCAGAGGCAACTAATGAAAAACTGTTTTTT.

The chain combines TRBV7-2 with TRBJ2-6; 8 nucleotides align to TRBD1. CDR1 is SGHTA and CDR2 is FQGNSA in the germline V gene. The CDR3 length is 18 residues. J gave up 0 bases and V 1 base, and 5 bases lay outside the gene matches. The CDR3 region is CASSLGPGQVSGANVLTF. CDR3 nucleotide sequence: TGTGCCAGCAGCTTAGGACCGGGACAGGTCTCTGGGGCCAACGTCCTGACTTTC. Full variable domain (outside the CDR3, taken from reference TRBV7-2 and TRBJ2-6): GAGVSQSPSNKVTEKGKDVELRCDPISGHTALYWYRQSLGQGLEFLIYFQGNSAPDKSGLPSDRFSAERTGGSVSTLTIQRTQQEDSAVYLCASSLGPGQVSGANVLTFGAGSRLTVL.

This chain joins TRBV30 and TRBJ2-1, with 8 positions matching TRBD1. The CDR3 has 15 residues. The germline V gene encodes CDR1 GTSNPN and CDR2 SVGIG (reference sequence). With 2 bases clipped from V and 5 bases from J, the junction kept 8 bases outside the gene matches. The CDR3 region is CAWSPPDRDDNEQFF. CDR3 nucleotides: TGTGCCTGGAGTCCCCCGGACAGGGATGACAATGAGCAGTTCTTC.

This chain uses TRBV18 with TRBJ2-7; 11 nucleotides agree with TRBD2. CDR3 length equals 15 residues. Trimming at V came to 3 bases and at J to 6 bases, leaving 7 bases not matched to a gene. The germline V gene encodes CDR1 KGHSH and CDR2 LQKENI. The CDR3 bases are TGTGCCAGCTCACCGGGGCTAGCGGGGGGTCTCGAGCAGTACTTC. Translating gives CASSPGLAGGLEQYF.

J is TRBJ1-2 and V is TRBV2; D might be TRBD1 (5 bases). With 5 bases removed from V and 8 bases from J, the gap between germline ends came to 21 bases. CDR1 is SNHLY, CDR2 FYNNEI, per germline. The CDR3 has 15 amino acids. The CDR3 DNA reads TGTGCCAGCAGTCCCTACAGCGGGGCAGAAAGGGGCTACACCTTC. This encodes CASSPYSGAERGYTF.

The chain recombines TRBV30 with TRBJ2-7; 7 positions agree with TRBD1. The CDR3 covers 15 residues. After removal of 3 bases from V and 4 bases from J, the junction contained 12 bases not matched to a gene. Germline CDR1 is GTSNPN and CDR2 is SVGIG (reference sequence). The CDR3: CAWRGSRDSFYEQYF. As DNA, the CDR3 is TGTGCCTGGAGGGGCTCTCGGGACAGCTTTTACGAGCAGTACTTC. Full variable domain (rest looked up from reference TRBV30 and TRBJ2-7): SQTIHQWPATLVQPVGSPLSLECTVEGTSNPNLYWYRQAAGRGLQLLFYSVGIGQISSEVPQNLSASRPQDRQFILSSKKLLLSDSGFYLCAWRGSRDSFYEQYFGPGTRLTVT.

The V call is TRBV15, the J call TRBJ1-1; the D gene is possibly TRBD1 (5 bases). The CDR3 runs to 13 residues. V lost 2 bases to trimming and J lost 6 bases, with 10 bases between them. Germline values: CDR1 LNHNV, CDR2 YYDKDF (reference sequence). The CDR3 here is CATSRQGGPEAFF. CDR3 sequence (DNA): TGTGCCACCAGCAGACAGGGTGGCCCTGAAGCTTTCTTT.

This rearrangement joins TRBV6-6 to TRBJ2-6; the D is unclear. The CDR3 has 15 amino acids. Germline V gene sequence: CDR1 MNHNY, CDR2 SVGAGI (reference sequence). Trimming took off 2 bases at V and 2 bases at J, with 7 bases between the two ends. The CDR3 nucleotides read TGTGCCAGCAGTTACGGGGTCCCTGGGGCCAACGTCCTGACTTTC. Protein product: CASSYGVPGANVLTF.

In this sample, this clone turned up a few times. This sequence joins TRBV7-9 and TRBJ2-6, with TRBD1 as a possible D gene (5 bases). This CDR3 is built from 15 residues. Germline CDR1 reads SEHNR; CDR2 reads FQNEAQ (reference sequence). V was pared by 5 bases and J by 1 base, with 9 bases between. CDR3 in DNA: TGTGCCAGCAGCCTCACAGGATCTGGGGCCAACGTCCTGACTTTC. Protein sequence: CASSLTGSGANVLTF.

The chain joins TRBV5-4 to TRBJ2-5; a weak D match, TRBD1 (5 bases). The CDR3 contains 13 residues. CDR1 SGHNT and CDR2 YYREEE come from the germline V gene (reference sequence). Trimming removed 4 bases at V and 4 bases at J, with 11 bases between. The CDR3 DNA reads TGTGCCAGCAGCCAACGGCAGGGAGAGACCCAGTACTTC. Translation: CASSQRQGETQYF. Full variable domain (rest looked up from reference TRBV5-4 and TRBJ2-5): ETGVTQSPTHLIKTRGQQVTLRCSSQSGHNTVSWYQQALGQGPQFIFQYYREEENGRGNFPPRFSGLQFPNYSSELNVNALELDDSALYLCASSQRQGETQYFGPGTRLLVL.

The gene calls are TRBV6-4 and TRBJ2-5; D possibly matches TRBD1 or TRBD2 (6 bases each). Deletions cut 0 bases from V and 3 bases from J, with 17 bases between. The germline CDR1 and CDR2 sequences are MRHNA and SNTAGT. The CDR3 has 17 amino acids. CDR3 protein: CASSDSNWWGAKETQYF. The CDR3 DNA follows: TGTGCCAGCAGTGACTCGAACTGGTGGGGGGCTAAAGAGACCCAGTACTTC.

The V and J genes are TRBV5-5 and TRBJ1-2; 9 bases fit TRBD1. This CDR3 has 18 amino acids. V trimming: 4 bases; J trimming: 6 bases; junction bases outside the gene matches: 19. Germline CDR1 SGHKS, CDR2 YYEKEE (reference sequence). Written as DNA, the CDR3 is TGTGCCAGCAGCCATGAAATGATGTGGGACAGGGTTAATGATGGCTACACCTTC. It encodes CASSHEMMWDRVNDGYTF. Full variable domain (remainder filled in from reference TRBV5-5 and TRBJ1-2): DAGVTQSPTHLIKTRGQQVTLRCSPISGHKSVSWYQQVLGQGPQFIFQYYEKEERGRGNFPDRFSARQFPNYSSELNVNALLLGDSALYLCASSHEMMWDRVNDGYTFGSGTRLTVV.